This is a list of T cell receptor beta chains from one sample in a study of shared clonotypes between healthy human individuals. The assay was immunoSEQ multiplex PCR, and TCRdb's table has in-frame clones only and misses some. The sample has millions of clones; more than 85% are singletons. The sequencing input was naive CD4+ T cells from PBMCs. These receptors came from a man aged 18 to 29 in good health. Some clones in this sample may be carry-over from other donors' samples. The CDR3 runs from the conserved cysteine through the conserved F or W. The D gene is left open where the match is weak. Part of the rows lack a size; the others show once, few, many or a class for expanded clones.

cdr3_nt: TGCGCCAGCAGCCAAGCTTTGACTAGCGGAGGGGGGGAGACCCAGTACTTC
cdr3_aa: CASSQALTSGGGETQYF
clone_size: -
d_call: TRBD2
j_call: TRBJ2-5
v_call: TRBV4-3

cdr3_nt: TGTGCCAGCAGCCCGCCCCCTAGCGGGAGACCCCGTACGCAGTATTTT
cdr3_aa: CASSPPPSGRPRTQYF
clone_size: -
d_call: TRBD2
j_call: TRBJ2-3
v_call: TRBV7-2

cdr3_nt: TGTGCCAGCAGCCCAGCCTCTGGAAACACCATATATTTT
cdr3_aa: CASSPASGNTIYF
clone_size: -
d_call: -
j_call: TRBJ1-3
v_call: TRBV5-4

cdr3_nt: TGTGCCAGCAGTTCAGCGGGAGGGCCTGGGTACGAGCAGTACTTC
cdr3_aa: CASSSAGGPGYEQYF
clone_size: -
d_call: TRBD2
j_call: TRBJ2-7
v_call: TRBV6-5

cdr3_nt: TGTGCCAGCAGTTCGTTTTCCAGGGAAGTTAAAGCTTTCTTT
cdr3_aa: CASSSFSREVKAFF
clone_size: -
d_call: -
j_call: TRBJ1-1
v_call: TRBV28

cdr3_nt: TGTGCCAGCAGTTTATCGTTCAGGGACGAGCAGTACTTC
cdr3_aa: CASSLSFRDEQYF
clone_size: once
d_call: -
j_call: TRBJ2-7
v_call: TRBV28

cdr3_nt: TGTGCCAGTAGTGTGTCGGGCGGGCGCGCCGCCGCAGGGGAGCAGTTCTTC
cdr3_aa: CASSVSGGRAAAGEQFF
clone_size: -
d_call: -
j_call: TRBJ2-1
v_call: TRBV19

cdr3_nt: TGCGCCAGCAGTTCCGGGACAGGTAACAGGTATGAGCAGTTCTTC
cdr3_aa: CASSSGTGNRYEQFF
clone_size: -
d_call: TRBD1
j_call: TRBJ2-1
v_call: TRBV5-1

cdr3_nt: TGTGCCAGCAGTTACTCTTCCCCCGGGGAGCTGTTTTTT
cdr3_aa: CASSYSSPGELFF
clone_size: -
d_call: -
j_call: TRBJ2-2
v_call: TRBV6-5

cdr3_nt: TGTGCCAGCAGCAAGGTTCGGTTTCCGGGACTAGCGGGTGACGGGGAGCTGTTTTTT
cdr3_aa: CASSKVRFPGLAGDGELFF
clone_size: -
d_call: -
j_call: TRBJ2-2
v_call: TRBV21-1

cdr3_nt: TGCGCCAGCAGTCCGGCCGGGACAGCCTCCTACGAGCAGTACTTC
cdr3_aa: CASSPAGTASYEQYF
clone_size: once
d_call: TRBD1
j_call: TRBJ2-7
v_call: TRBV5-1

cdr3_nt: TGTGCCAGCTCACAAATAGCAGGGGCCGAGACCCAGTACTTC
cdr3_aa: CASSQIAGAETQYF
clone_size: -
d_call: -
j_call: TRBJ2-5
v_call: TRBV18

cdr3_nt: TGTGCCAGCAGCCGCGGGGGCACAGATACGCAGTATTTT
cdr3_aa: CASSRGGTDTQYF
clone_size: -
d_call: -
j_call: TRBJ2-3
v_call: TRBV7-3

cdr3_nt: TGTGCCAGCAGCTACCCCGTTACAGGAGGAAACACTGAAGCTTTCTTT
cdr3_aa: CASSYPVTGGNTEAFF
clone_size: -
d_call: -
j_call: TRBJ1-1
v_call: TRBV5-4

cdr3_nt: TGTGCCAGTAGGGGAGGGGCAGGGGCCAACACTGAAGCTTTCTTT
cdr3_aa: CASRGGAGANTEAFF
clone_size: -
d_call: -
j_call: TRBJ1-1
v_call: TRBV19

cdr3_nt: TGTGCCAGCAGCTTAAATTTGGGCTATGAGCAGTTCTTC
cdr3_aa: CASSLNLGYEQFF
clone_size: -
d_call: -
j_call: TRBJ2-1
v_call: TRBV7-3

cdr3_nt: TGTGCCAGCAGCCTTGCCGGGCCCCGGAGGACTGAAGCTTTCTTT
cdr3_aa: CASSLAGPRRTEAFF
clone_size: -
d_call: -
j_call: TRBJ1-1
v_call: TRBV16

cdr3_nt: TGCAGCGTTGTTAGTGTCGACTACACATCCTACAATGAGCAGTTCTTC
cdr3_aa: CSVVSVDYTSYNEQFF
clone_size: -
d_call: -
j_call: TRBJ2-1
v_call: TRBV29-1

cdr3_nt: TGTGCCAGCAGGGCACCAGGTCCGAACACTGAAGCTTTCTTT
cdr3_aa: CASRAPGPNTEAFF
clone_size: -
d_call: -
j_call: TRBJ1-1
v_call: TRBV2

cdr3_nt: TGTGCCAGCAGTTCTCGAGCGGGAGATACGCAGTATTTT
cdr3_aa: CASSSRAGDTQYF
clone_size: -
d_call: -
j_call: TRBJ2-3
v_call: TRBV27

cdr3_nt: TGCGCCAGCAGCTTAAGTCGCGGAGCTCGGGAGACCCAGTACTTC
cdr3_aa: CASSLSRGARETQYF
clone_size: -
d_call: -
j_call: TRBJ2-5
v_call: TRBV5-1

cdr3_nt: TGTGCCAGCAGACCAGGGGGGACTAGCGGAACCTACGAGCAGTACTTC
cdr3_aa: CASRPGGTSGTYEQYF
clone_size: -
d_call: TRBD2
j_call: TRBJ2-7
v_call: TRBV28

cdr3_nt: TGCGCCAGCAGCTTGGGACTAGCGGGGATACGAGAGCTGTTTTTT
cdr3_aa: CASSLGLAGIRELFF
clone_size: few
d_call: TRBD2
j_call: TRBJ2-2
v_call: TRBV5-1

cdr3_nt: TGTGCCAGCAGCGTAGCGTCGTCCGCGGGGATCTATGGCTACACCTTC
cdr3_aa: CASSVASSAGIYGYTF
clone_size: -
d_call: -
j_call: TRBJ1-2
v_call: TRBV9

cdr3_nt: TGTGTCAGAGTCCAGGGGAACACTGAAGCTTTCTTT
cdr3_aa: CVRVQGNTEAFF
clone_size: -
d_call: -
j_call: TRBJ1-1
v_call: TRBV7-5

cdr3_nt: TGTGCCAGTAACACCAACCTGACTAGCGGGGAAAACACAGATACGCAGTATTTT
cdr3_aa: CASNTNLTSGENTDTQYF
clone_size: -
d_call: TRBD2
j_call: TRBJ2-3
v_call: TRBV19

cdr3_nt: TGTGCCAGCAGCTTGGTAGCGAGGACAGAGAACTATGGCTACACCTTC
cdr3_aa: CASSLVARTENYGYTF
clone_size: once
d_call: -
j_call: TRBJ1-2
v_call: TRBV5-6

cdr3_nt: TGTGCCAGCAGTTACTCGTTGGGACAGGGGCGCTACACCTTC
cdr3_aa: CASSYSLGQGRYTF
clone_size: -
d_call: TRBD1
j_call: TRBJ1-2
v_call: TRBV6-5

cdr3_nt: TGTGCCAGCAGTTACTCGATCTTCGGATCCCAACTGTTTTTT
cdr3_aa: CASSYSIFGSQLFF
clone_size: -
d_call: -
j_call: TRBJ1-4
v_call: TRBV6-6

cdr3_nt: TGTGCCATCAGTGAGTCGGCAGGGTACCAAGAGACCCAGTACTTC
cdr3_aa: CAISESAGYQETQYF
clone_size: -
d_call: -
j_call: TRBJ2-5
v_call: TRBV10-3

cdr3_nt: TGTGCCAGCAGCCGGACTAGCGGGAGGGCCTCCAGCTACGAGCAGTACTTC
cdr3_aa: CASSRTSGRASSYEQYF
clone_size: -
d_call: TRBD2
j_call: TRBJ2-7
v_call: TRBV7-9

cdr3_nt: TGTGCCAGCAGCTGGACAGGGGGCGAGGAGACCCAGTACTTC
cdr3_aa: CASSWTGGEETQYF
clone_size: -
d_call: TRBD1
j_call: TRBJ2-5
v_call: TRBV7-9

cdr3_nt: TGTGCCAGCAGCACTCCGGGACAGAGGAACACTGAAGCTTTCTTT
cdr3_aa: CASSTPGQRNTEAFF
clone_size: -
d_call: TRBD1
j_call: TRBJ1-1
v_call: TRBV5-4

cdr3_nt: TGTGCCAGTGACAGGGGGCGCGACTATGGCTACACCTTC
cdr3_aa: CASDRGRDYGYTF
clone_size: -
d_call: TRBD1
j_call: TRBJ1-2
v_call: TRBV6-1

cdr3_nt: TGTGCCAGCAGCTCACCAGAGGGCACCGGGGAGCTGTTTTTT
cdr3_aa: CASSSPEGTGELFF
clone_size: -
d_call: -
j_call: TRBJ2-2
v_call: TRBV7-3

cdr3_nt: TGTGCCAGCAGCCAAGCGGGAGGCCGAGGGGATACGCAGTATTTT
cdr3_aa: CASSQAGGRGDTQYF
clone_size: -
d_call: TRBD2
j_call: TRBJ2-3
v_call: TRBV5-4

cdr3_nt: TGTGCCAGCAGCCTGACAGGGGCCACCGCTATAGATACGCAGTATTTT
cdr3_aa: CASSLTGATAIDTQYF
clone_size: -
d_call: TRBD1
j_call: TRBJ2-3
v_call: TRBV7-8